Listed below are T cell receptor beta chains from one sample, sequenced in a study of CXCR3-negative and CXCR3-positive naive CD8 T cells. Each CDR3 protein gets one entry in TCRdb, which reprocessed the 5' RACE reads and gives no DNA. This sample's clone table lists 150,000 to 170,000 distinct CDR3 sequences. The sequenced material came from naive CXCR3+ CD8+ T cells from blood. These receptors were taken from a human donor in good health. Some clones in this sample may be carry-over from other donors' samples. The CDR3 runs from the conserved cysteine through the conserved F or W.

j_gene: TRBJ2-3; len: 14; v_gene: TRBV28; CDR3aa: CASSLWEATDTQYF
j_gene: TRBJ2-1; len: 16; v_gene: TRBV12-3/TRBV12-4; CDR3aa: CASSPTPHNLENEQFF
j_gene: TRBJ2-3; len: 15; v_gene: TRBV24-1; CDR3aa: CATSDFRELTDTQYF
j_gene: TRBJ2-1; len: 17; v_gene: TRBV11-2; CDR3aa: CASSLGQAGFSYNEQFF
j_gene: TRBJ2-2; len: 13; v_gene: TRBV27; CDR3aa: CASTDATTGELFF
j_gene: TRBJ2-3; len: 13; v_gene: TRBV20-1; CDR3aa: CSARDRHTDTQYF
j_gene: TRBJ2-1; len: 13; v_gene: TRBV29-1; CDR3aa: CSVHSGGANEQFF
j_gene: TRBJ1-1; len: 16; v_gene: TRBV5-1; CDR3aa: CASSLTGQGVNTEAFF
j_gene: TRBJ2-2; len: 13; v_gene: TRBV20-1; CDR3aa: CSARDLYLGELFF
j_gene: TRBJ2-5; len: 11; v_gene: TRBV12-3/TRBV12-4; CDR3aa: CASGQRETQYF
j_gene: TRBJ2-3; len: 16; v_gene: TRBV7-3; CDR3aa: CASSPRGSGGTDTQYF
j_gene: TRBJ2-5; len: 16; v_gene: TRBV7-9; CDR3aa: CASSLVSGGPSWGQYF
j_gene: TRBJ2-7; len: 12; v_gene: TRBV7-9; CDR3aa: CASRHLSGEQYF
j_gene: TRBJ2-5; len: 17; v_gene: TRBV14; CDR3aa: CASSLGRDERELRTQYF
j_gene: TRBJ1-1; len: 12; v_gene: TRBV19; CDR3aa: CASSIDQLEAFF
j_gene: TRBJ2-3; len: 14; v_gene: TRBV15; CDR3aa: CATSWRGGFDTQYF
j_gene: TRBJ1-1; len: 12; v_gene: TRBV29-1; CDR3aa: CSVEGLNTEAFF
j_gene: TRBJ2-6; len: 21; v_gene: TRBV7-9; CDR3aa: CASSLDRRGLQLISGANVLTF
j_gene: TRBJ2-5; len: 14; v_gene: TRBV5-4; CDR3aa: CASSSPGPKETQYF
j_gene: TRBJ1-1; len: 16; v_gene: TRBV12-3/TRBV12-4; CDR3aa: CASSLYLAEMNTEAFF
j_gene: TRBJ2-5; len: 13; v_gene: TRBV12-3/TRBV12-4; CDR3aa: CASSRGNWETQYF
j_gene: TRBJ2-1; len: 14; v_gene: TRBV13; CDR3aa: CASSARQVPNEQFF
j_gene: TRBJ2-7; len: 17; v_gene: TRBV3-1; CDR3aa: CASSHLSGMGEAYEQYF
j_gene: TRBJ2-1; len: 17; v_gene: TRBV4-2; CDR3aa: CASSQEGLAGTYNEQFF
j_gene: TRBJ2-1; len: 14; v_gene: TRBV7-9; CDR3aa: CASSSGTGYNEQFF
j_gene: TRBJ1-1; len: 14; v_gene: TRBV29-1; CDR3aa: CSVEGRAEGTEAFF
j_gene: TRBJ1-2; len: 13; v_gene: TRBV9; CDR3aa: CASSVVGQGANTF
j_gene: TRBJ2-1; len: 17; v_gene: TRBV28; CDR3aa: CASSFQVAGSSYNEQFF
j_gene: TRBJ1-1; len: 15; v_gene: TRBV4-1; CDR3aa: CASSQGAVWNTEAFF
j_gene: TRBJ1-5; len: 14; v_gene: TRBV12-3/TRBV12-4; CDR3aa: CASSSTGGNQPQHF
j_gene: TRBJ2-1; len: 15; v_gene: TRBV12-3/TRBV12-4; CDR3aa: CASSPFGTGRNEQFF
j_gene: TRBJ2-7; len: 15; v_gene: TRBV3-1; CDR3aa: CASSQGEEASHEQYF
j_gene: TRBJ2-7; len: 15; v_gene: TRBV7-9; CDR3aa: CTSSLADRGSYEQYF
j_gene: TRBJ2-2; len: 17; v_gene: TRBV6-5; CDR3aa: CASSPGQGEIDTGELFF
j_gene: TRBJ1-5; len: 16; v_gene: TRBV7-8; CDR3aa: CASSHDGTFGNQPQHF
j_gene: TRBJ2-3; len: 13; v_gene: TRBV29-1; CDR3aa: CSFETGGEDTQYF
j_gene: TRBJ1-1; len: 15; v_gene: TRBV15; CDR3aa: CATQRDRGRFTEAFF
j_gene: TRBJ2-2; len: 12; v_gene: TRBV9; CDR3aa: CASSDGSGELFF
j_gene: TRBJ1-3; len: 16; v_gene: TRBV7-9; CDR3aa: CASSLVTGNSGNTIYF
j_gene: TRBJ2-5; len: 15; v_gene: TRBV29-1; CDR3aa: CSVEDRGDAQETQYF
j_gene: TRBJ1-1; len: 12; v_gene: TRBV29-1; CDR3aa: CSVYDRGGEAFF
j_gene: TRBJ2-7; len: 14; v_gene: TRBV5-1; CDR3aa: CASSLGQRFYEQYF
j_gene: TRBJ2-1; len: 13; v_gene: TRBV27; CDR3aa: CASSLLGAPGQFF
j_gene: TRBJ2-2; len: 15; v_gene: TRBV27; CDR3aa: CASSLSVQNTGELFF
j_gene: TRBJ2-1; len: 13; v_gene: TRBV30; CDR3aa: CAWSRSSYNEQFF
j_gene: TRBJ2-7; len: 12; v_gene: TRBV20-1; CDR3aa: CSARDQGFEQYF
j_gene: TRBJ1-4; len: 14; v_gene: TRBV5-1; CDR3aa: CASSRGTGGEKLFF
j_gene: TRBJ2-3; len: 17; v_gene: TRBV7-9; CDR3aa: CASSSGDPRGPTDTQYF
j_gene: TRBJ2-7; len: 14; v_gene: TRBV4-1; CDR3aa: CASSQETSLGEQYF
j_gene: TRBJ2-3; len: 15; v_gene: TRBV7-6; CDR3aa: CASSFNPGSADTQYF
j_gene: TRBJ1-1; len: 14; v_gene: TRBV28; CDR3aa: CASSLTGIIAGAFF
j_gene: TRBJ1-1; len: 13; v_gene: TRBV5-1; CDR3aa: CASSWTGPTEAFF
j_gene: TRBJ2-7; len: 14; v_gene: TRBV4-1; CDR3aa: CASSHKQGVDEQYF
j_gene: TRBJ1-2; len: 12; v_gene: TRBV12-3/TRBV12-4; CDR3aa: CASSTIFGGYTF
j_gene: TRBJ2-7; len: 16; v_gene: TRBV10-3; CDR3aa: CAISEDRGDFSYEQYF
j_gene: TRBJ2-5; len: 13; v_gene: TRBV4-3; CDR3aa: CASSQDRWETQYF
j_gene: TRBJ2-7; len: 18; v_gene: TRBV5-1; CDR3aa: CASSLANRRTSGLDEQYF
j_gene: TRBJ2-1; len: 13; v_gene: TRBV29-1; CDR3aa: CSVEWDRENEQFF
j_gene: TRBJ2-1; len: 17; v_gene: TRBV12-3/TRBV12-4; CDR3aa: CASSSRASGDNYNEQFF
j_gene: TRBJ2-7; len: 13; v_gene: TRBV5-1; CDR3aa: CASSLSGGYEQYF